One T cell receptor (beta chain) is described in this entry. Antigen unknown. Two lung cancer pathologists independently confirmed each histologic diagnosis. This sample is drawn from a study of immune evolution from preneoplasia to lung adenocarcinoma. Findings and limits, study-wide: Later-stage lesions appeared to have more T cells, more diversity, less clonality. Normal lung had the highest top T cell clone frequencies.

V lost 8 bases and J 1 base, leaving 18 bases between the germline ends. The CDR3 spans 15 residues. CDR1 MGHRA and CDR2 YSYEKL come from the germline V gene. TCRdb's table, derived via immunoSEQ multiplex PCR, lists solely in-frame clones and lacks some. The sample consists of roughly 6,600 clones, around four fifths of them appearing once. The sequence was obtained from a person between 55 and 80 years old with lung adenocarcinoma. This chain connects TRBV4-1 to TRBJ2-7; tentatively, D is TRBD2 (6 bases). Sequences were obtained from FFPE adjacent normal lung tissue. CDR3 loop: CASRPTAGTSYEQYF. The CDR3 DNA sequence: TGCGCCAGCCGCCCTACCGCCGGGACTTCCTACGAGCAGTACTTC.